This T cell receptor beta chain came from a study of blood T cell repertoires in COVID-19. Overall study context: Sample material is recorded as cDNA or gDNA derived from T cells, B-cell-depleted T cells, or PBMCs.

The J segment lost 5 bases and the V segment lost 3 bases, leaving 8 bases of the junction unmatched. The CDR3 is made up of 15 amino acids. Germline CDR1 is GTSNPN and CDR2 is SVGIG (reference sequence). Methods used by the authors: Reference gene primer amplification in the assay estimated nucleated cell counts. The table came from immunoSEQ multiplex PCR; TCRdb's copy has only in-frame clones and leaves some out. From that table come the V and J calls and clone size; the DNA was used to work out D and trimming. The sample carries over 50,000 clones, about 90% recorded once. This sequence was found in a human donor in a cohort sampled during active COVID-19. V usage is TRBV30 and J usage is TRBJ2-7; 12 nucleotides match TRBD2. Sample: peripheral blood. The CDR3 DNA sequence: TGTGCCTGGAGCCGAGGACTAGCGGGATTCAACGAGCAGTACTTC. Translation gives CAWSRGLAGFNEQYF.